This T cell receptor beta chain stems from a study of cytomegalovirus exposure and HLA in healthy donors. Regarding the study as a whole: Links to common viral pathogens appeared, in a later analysis, for several of the most significant clusters. Researchers counted around 160 TCR beta chains as cytomegalovirus-associated. Presence/absence comparisons presumed near-even sequencing depth among donors.

Points on this clone: The antigen remains unidentified.

The PCR employed 60 Vbeta primers together with 13 Jbeta primers. The protocol was immunoSEQ multiplex PCR, while the TCRdb copy is restricted to in-frame clones and leaves out a portion. The sample has about 150,000 clones, 80% to 90% seen once. Germline V gene data show CDR1 as LGHNA and CDR2 as YNFKEQ. V trimming: 1 base; J trimming: 10 bases; junction bases outside the gene matches: 8. This CDR3 is built from 16 residues. The chain is built from TRBV4-2 and TRBJ2-1; 12 nucleotides match TRBD2. Sequenced sample: PBMCs. The clonotype comes from a girl aged 10 to 17 in good health and CMV-seropositive. The CDR3 loop reads CASSQGTSGEPGEQFF. The CDR3 coding sequence is TGTGCCAGCAGCCAAGGGACTAGCGGGGAGCCCGGGGAGCAGTTCTTC.